This T cell receptor (beta chain) was captured by sequencing in a study of cytomegalovirus exposure and HLA in healthy donors. About the research overall: Most donors, 70% to 85% of over 350 genotyped, fell in the Caucasian-associated ancestry cluster. Study results and caveats: As was reported, the HLA-A and HLA-B alleles of most subjects were accurately predicted from TCR beta sequences.

Concerning this clone: The antigen is undetermined.

The PCR used 60 Vbeta and 13 Jbeta primers. Some clones are missing from TCRdb's copy, which holds only in-frame ones; the method was immunoSEQ multiplex PCR. The top ten clones hold about 7.5% of a sample with a few hundred thousand clones, 81% of them seen once. The ends were cut back, 5 bases at V and 5 bases at J, with 6 bases in the middle. This CDR3 has 11 amino acids. In germline, CDR1 is MDHEN, CDR2 SYDVKM. Sequencing input: PBMCs. This clonotype was sampled from a woman aged 55-70 years in good health and CMV-seropositive. The V call is TRBV28, the J call TRBJ1-2, with a tentative D call TRBD1 (5 bases). The CDR3 nucleotides read TGTGCCAGCAGTCCAGGGTATGGCTACACCTTC. This sequence encodes CASSPGYGYTF.